This T cell receptor beta chain was sequenced for a study of T cell responses to AZD1222 COVID-19 vaccine. Study outcomes and limitations: It should be noted that donors were predominantly white British and more often female, and clonal diversity was possibly underestimated.

Notes on this clone: What it binds is unknown.

The table came from immunoSEQ multiplex PCR; TCRdb's copy has only in-frame clones and leaves some out. The top ten clones hold 6% to 9% of a sample with approximately 90,000 clones, about 89% of them seen once. The V gene's germline CDR1 is SGHAT and CDR2 FQNNGV. The CDR3 has 12 amino acids. Deletions cut 5 bases from V and 9 bases from J, with 13 bases between. The sample here was peripheral blood, taken on day 0 of AZD1222 vaccination. This clonotype was obtained from an adult in good health. The V and J genes are TRBV11-2 and TRBJ1-2; weak D call: TRBD1 (5 bases). Here the CDR3 reads CASSPDSISYTF. CDR3 in DNA: TGTGCCAGCAGCCCCGACAGCATTAGCTACACCTTC.